What follows are 10 T cell receptor beta chains derived from one specimen sequenced in a study of cytomegalovirus exposure and HLA in healthy donors. PCR used 60 Vbeta primers and 13 Jbeta primers. The protocol was immunoSEQ multiplex PCR, while the TCRdb copy is restricted to in-frame clones and leaves out a portion. The sample consists of some 120,000 clones, approximately 81% of them appearing once. The sequencing input was PBMCs. All receptors derive from a woman between 25 and 40 years old in good health and CMV-seronegative.

This chain links TRBV7-8 with TRBJ1-5, with 7 nucleotides matching TRBD1. This CDR3 is built from 16 residues. Trimming took 5 bases from V and 0 from J; bases not matched to a gene: 7. Germline V gene lookup returns CDR1 SGHVS and CDR2 FQNEAQ. CDR3 amino acids: CASSGSGTVSNQPQHF. The CDR3 nucleotides are TGTGCCAGCAGCGGGTCCGGGACAGTTAGCAATCAGCCCCAGCATTTT.

In this sample, this clone turned up once. The V call is TRBV27, the J call TRBJ1-2, with 9 bases fitting TRBD1. V shed 2 bases, J shed 3 bases, and the junction held 4 bases outside the gene matches. The CDR3 has 15 amino acids. Germline CDR1 reads MNHEY; CDR2 reads SMNVEV (reference sequence). The CDR3 DNA reads TGTGCCAGCAGTTTAAAAGGACAGGGGTACTATGGCTACACCTTC. It translates to CASSLKGQGYYGYTF.

This clone was counted a single time. The CDR3 nucleotides read TGTGCCAGCAGCTTAGCGTCCGGGTTCCAAGAGACCCAGTACTTC. Translated: CASSLASGFQETQYF. The V gene is TRBV13, the J gene TRBJ2-5; D unclear. The CDR3 consists of 15 residues. CDR1 and CDR2 (germline): PRHDT, FYEKMQ (reference sequence). V was cut by 1 base and J by 1 base, with 10 bases left in between.

The rearrangement links TRBV27 to TRBJ2-5; perhaps TRBD1 as D (6 bases). Germline loops: CDR1 MNHEY, CDR2 SMNVEV (reference sequence). Trimming removed 2 bases at V and 6 bases at J, with 19 bases between. The CDR3 is 16 residues long. The CDR3 nucleotides read TGTGCCAGCAGTTTAGGAAGTGGCAGGGGTACGAAGACCCAGTACTTC. Its protein is CASSLGSGRGTKTQYF.

This clone was seen more than once but under ten times. V gene TRBV2 combines with J gene TRBJ2-7; the match to TRBD2 covers 8 bases. The ends lost 7 bases at V and 6 bases at J; junction bases unmatched: 11. The CDR3 contains 14 residues. Germline assignment: CDR1 SNHLY and CDR2 FYNNEI. CDR3 nucleotides: TGTGCCAGCAATACTCTAGCGGGTGAAGGCGAGCAGTACTTC. Residues: CASNTLAGEGEQYF.

The chain couples TRBV28 to TRBJ1-5; tentatively, D is TRBD1 (6 bases). The length of the CDR3 is 17 residues. CDR1 and CDR2 from the germline V gene are MDHEN and SYDVKM. Deletions cut 5 bases from V and 0 bases from J, with 17 bases between. Here the CDR3 DNA reads TGTGCCAGCAGTACCCCCCGGGACACCTTTAGCAATCAGCCCCAGCATTTT. Translated: CASSTPRDTFSNQPQHF.

The V and J genes are TRBV7-2 and TRBJ2-1; 9 bases fit TRBD2. CDR1 and CDR2 (germline): SGHTA, FQGNSA. This CDR3 region has 14 residues. The V segment lost 7 bases and the J segment 7 bases; nucleotides outside the gene matches: 8. The CDR3 sequence is CASNPGLAGNEQFF. The CDR3 DNA reads TGTGCCAGCAACCCGGGGCTAGCGGGGAATGAGCAGTTCTTC. Looking up the rest from reference TRBV7-2 and TRBJ2-1 gives the full variable domain: GAGVSQSPSNKVTEKGKDVELRCDPISGHTALYWYRQSLGQGLEFLIYFQGNSAPDKSGLPSDRFSAERTGGSVSTLTIQRTQQEDSAVYLCASNPGLAGNEQFFGPGTRLTVL.

This rearrangement joins TRBV7-8 to TRBJ2-7; 7 nucleotides align to TRBD2. Per the germline V gene, CDR1 is SGHVS and CDR2 is FQNEAQ. The J segment lost 2 bases and the V segment lost 8 bases, leaving 6 bases of the junction unmatched. This CDR3 has 13 residues. The CDR3 nucleotides read TGTGCCAGCGGGGTCGGGAGGACCTACGAGCAGTACTTC. Its protein is CASGVGRTYEQYF.

This chain links TRBV27 with TRBJ2-1; 10 bases line up with TRBD2. V gave up 0 bases and J gave up 3 bases; unmatched junction bases: 5. The CDR3 length is 17 residues. Germline V gene sequence: CDR1 MNHEY, CDR2 SMNVEV (reference sequence). Here the CDR3 reads CASSLSVTSGYYNEQFF. The CDR3 coding sequence is TGTGCCAGCAGTTTATCGGTGACTAGCGGGTACTACAATGAGCAGTTCTTC.

V usage is TRBV6-5 and J usage is TRBJ2-5, with D possibly being TRBD1 (6 bases). Germline CDR1 reads MNHEY; CDR2 reads SVGAGI. This CDR3 spans 14 amino acids. Trimming left V 6 bases short and J 3 bases short, with 14 bases between. The CDR3 region has the DNA TGTGCCAGCAGCTACCGGACAGTGGAAGAGACCCAGTACTTC. It specifies CASSYRTVEETQYF.